Below, one T cell receptor (beta chain) is given with its context. The antigen remains undetermined. The assay was immunoSEQ multiplex PCR, and TCRdb's table has in-frame clones only and misses some. The repertoire consists of approximately 350,000 clones, with over 65% occurring once and the leading ten covering under 13%. Germline loops: CDR1 SQVTM, CDR2 ANQGSEA. The CDR3 contains 11 residues. Trimming cost V 7 bases and J 3 bases, with 10 bases left between them. This specimen comes from a study of shared clonotypes between healthy human individuals. Overall study findings and caveats: Clonotypes shared by all four donors outscored non-shared clonotypes in generation probability.

The origin of this receptor is a man aged 30 to 45 in good health. Sequencing was carried out using memory CD4+ T cells sorted from blood. The subset denotes: CD45RA-negative fraction. This sequence joins TRBV29-1 and TRBJ2-7; D uncertain. The CDR3 loop is CSARLGYEQYF. CDR3 DNA sequence: TGCAGCGCCCGGTTGGGCTACGAGCAGTACTTC.